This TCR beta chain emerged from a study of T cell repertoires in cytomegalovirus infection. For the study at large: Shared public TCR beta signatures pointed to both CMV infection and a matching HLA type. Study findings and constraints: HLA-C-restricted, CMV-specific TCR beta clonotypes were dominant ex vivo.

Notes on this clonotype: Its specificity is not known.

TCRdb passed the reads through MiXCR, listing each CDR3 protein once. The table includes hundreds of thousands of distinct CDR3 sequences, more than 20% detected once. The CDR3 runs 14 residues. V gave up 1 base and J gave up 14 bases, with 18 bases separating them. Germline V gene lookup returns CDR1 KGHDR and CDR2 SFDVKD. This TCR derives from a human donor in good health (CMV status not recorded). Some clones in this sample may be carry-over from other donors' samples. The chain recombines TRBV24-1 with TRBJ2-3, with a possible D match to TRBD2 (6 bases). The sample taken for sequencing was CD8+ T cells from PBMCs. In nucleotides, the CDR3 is TGTGCCACCAGTGATTTCCCTGACAGTCTAGCGCGGTATTTT. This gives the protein CATSDFPDSLARYF.